These 8 T cell receptor beta chains came from one sample sequenced in a study of T cells expressing NK-cell markers. Using the 5' RACE reads, TCRdb records one entry per CDR3 protein without DNA. The table lists about 260,000 distinct CDR3 sequences. The sample consisted of blood T cells: a sorted CD56 or NKG2C T cell subset, CD4+ or CD8+ T cells, or bulk PBMC T cells (not recorded which). The origin of the receptors is a man in his late teens or twenties in good health.

J is TRBJ2-1 and V is TRBV12-3 or TRBV12-4; TCRdb returns TRBD2, unconfirmable since there is no DNA. The CDR3 totals 13 residues. The CDR3 spells CASIQSGNNEQFF.

The chain employs TRBV11-2 and TRBJ2-6; as DNA is missing, the TRBD1 call by TCRdb cannot be tested. Germline V gives CDR1 SGHAT, CDR2 FQNNGV. CDR3 size: 18 residues. The CDR3 region is CASSLVGTGGSGANVLTF.

The rearrangement uses TRBV7-2 and TRBJ2-3; as DNA is missing, the TRBD1 call by TCRdb cannot be tested. Per the germline V gene, CDR1 is SGHTA and CDR2 is FQGNSA. The CDR3 spans 14 residues. CDR3 sequence: CASSFSGAWDTQYF. Combining the CDR3 with reference TRBV7-2 and TRBJ2-3 gives the whole variable domain GAGVSQSPSNKVTEKGKDVELRCDPISGHTALYWYRQSLGQGLEFLIYFQGNSAPDKSGLPSDRFSAERTGGSVSTLTIQRTQQEDSAVYLCASSFSGAWDTQYFGPGTRLTVL.

The chain couples TRBV24-1 to TRBJ2-5; no DNA is available, so the TRBD2 call from TCRdb remains unchecked. There are 16 residues in the CDR3. The germline CDR1 and CDR2 sequences are KGHDR and SFDVKD. The CDR3 spells CATSELGLAGAETQYF.

This sequence joins TRBV9 and TRBJ1-1. CDR3 length: 13 amino acids. Per the germline V gene, CDR1 is SGDLS and CDR2 is YYNGEE. The CDR3 spells CASSVATRTEAFF.

The rearrangement joins TRBV6-1 to TRBJ2-4; TCRdb calls TRBD1, which cannot be checked without DNA. The CDR3 is 14 amino acids. Germline V CDR1 and CDR2: MNHNS, SASEGT. The CDR3 sequence is CASRRTVAKNIQYF.

The rearrangement joins TRBV12-3 or TRBV12-4 to TRBJ1-5; the D call of TRBD1 rests on TCRdb alone, since no DNA is present to check it. The CDR3 consists of 13 residues. CDR3 protein: CASTWGGSQPQHF.

The chain combines TRBV20-1 with TRBJ2-3. Germline V CDR1 and CDR2: DFQATT, SNEGSKA (reference sequence). The CDR3 is 14 residues long. CDR3 in amino acids: CSARGAAHTDTQYF.